The entry below gives a single T cell receptor beta chain sequence along with its context. The antigen is undetermined. Researchers used genomic DNA as the template to profile TCR beta VDJ and CDR3. TCRdb called the reads again in MiXCR, with one record for every CDR3 protein. The data hold over 150,000 distinct CDR3 sequences, with about 48% observed a single time. The data originate from a study of CD8+CD57+ T cells in acquired aplastic anemia. About the study: DNA per sorted CD4+ or CD8+ sample ranged about 0.19 to 30 ug, averaging approximately 3.1 ug.

General observations from the study: Controls and patients did not differ significantly in CD8+ Simpson's diversity.

Sequenced: sorted CD4+, CD8+, or CD8+CD57+ T cells (not recorded which) from PBMCs. The sequence was obtained from a human donor in good health.

In DNA, the CDR3 is TGTGCCAGTAGTATAGATCTGGAGGTCACTGAAGCTTTCTTT. Protein sequence: CASSIDLEVTEAFF. The gene calls are TRBV19 and TRBJ1-1; D not resolved. The CDR3 totals 14 residues. The V and J ends lost 0 bases and 4 bases respectively, with 9 bases between them. CDR1 and CDR2 (germline): LNHDA, SQIVND (reference sequence).